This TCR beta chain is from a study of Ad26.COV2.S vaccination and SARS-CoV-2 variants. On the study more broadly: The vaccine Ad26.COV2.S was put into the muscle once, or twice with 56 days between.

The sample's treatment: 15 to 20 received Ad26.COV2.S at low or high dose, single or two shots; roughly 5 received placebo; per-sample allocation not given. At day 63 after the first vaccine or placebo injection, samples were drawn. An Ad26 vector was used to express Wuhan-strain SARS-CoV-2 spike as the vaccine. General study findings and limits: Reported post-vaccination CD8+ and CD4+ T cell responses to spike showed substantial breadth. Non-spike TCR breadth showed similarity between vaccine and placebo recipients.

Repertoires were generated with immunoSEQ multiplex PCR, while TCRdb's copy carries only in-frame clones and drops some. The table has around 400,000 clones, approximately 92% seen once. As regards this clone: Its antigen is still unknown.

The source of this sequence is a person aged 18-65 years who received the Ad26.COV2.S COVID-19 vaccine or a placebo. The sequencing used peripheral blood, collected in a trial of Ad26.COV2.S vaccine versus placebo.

CDR3 sequence reads: CASSQDNSPGYGYTF. CDR3 coding DNA: TGTGCCAGCAGCCAAGATAACTCTCCGGGGTATGGCTACACCTTC. The chain has TRBV14 and TRBJ1-2; D gene uncertain. The CDR3 totals 15 residues. In germline, CDR1 is SGHDN, CDR2 FVKESK. V was shortened by 0 bases and J by 5 bases, with 13 bases between the two germline ends. Variable domain in full (rest from reference TRBV14 and TRBJ1-2): EAGVTQFPSHSVIEKGQTVTLRCDPISGHDNLYWYRRVMGKEIKFLLHFVKESKQDESGMPNNRFLAERTGGTYSTLKVQPAELEDSGVYFCASSQDNSPGYGYTFGSGTRLTVV.